The 32 T cell receptor beta chains reported below all come from one sample, sequenced in a study of blood T cell repertoires in COVID-19. Method: immunoSEQ multiplex PCR; TCRdb's copy keeps in-frame clones and lacks some. The sample lists some 180,000 clones, 80% to 85% occurring once. The sample taken for sequencing was peripheral blood. The source is a man between 70 and 80 years old with active or convalescent COVID-19.

The chain carries TRBV9 and TRBJ1-2; TRBD1 agrees at 8 bases. CDR3 size: 12 residues. The germline CDR1 and CDR2 sequences are SGDLS and YYNGEE. V shed 3 bases and J 8 bases; nucleotides not matched to a gene: 3. The CDR3 spells CASSGTGNGYTF. The CDR3 region has the DNA TGTGCCAGCAGCGGGACAGGGAACGGCTACACCTTC. Full variable domain (rest looked up from reference TRBV9 and TRBJ1-2): DSGVTQTPKHLITATGQRVTLRCSPRSGDLSVYWYQQSLDQGLQFLIQYYNGEERAKGNILERFSAQQFPDLHSELNLSSLELGDSALYFCASSGTGNGYTFGSGTRLTVV.

The rearrangement uses TRBV3-1 (or the pseudogene TRBV3-2) and TRBJ1-2, with D hard to call. Germline V gene lookup returns CDR1 LGHDT and CDR2 YNNKEL (reference sequence). CDR3 length: 12 amino acids. V lost 4 bases and J lost 8, with 11 bases in between. CDR3 nucleotide sequence: TGTGCCAGCAGCCCCGGGATCGGAGGCTACACCTTC. Translating it yields CASSPGIGGYTF.

This chain connects TRBV5-1 to TRBJ1-3; perhaps TRBD1 as D (6 bases). CDR3 length: 15 amino acids. The V and J ends lost 0 bases and 2 bases respectively, with 9 bases between them. The germline V gene encodes CDR1 SGHRS and CDR2 YFSETQ. In DNA form, the CDR3 reads TGCGCCAGCAGCTTGGTACAGGGACCTGGAAACACCATATATTTT. Translating it yields CASSLVQGPGNTIYF.

The V gene is TRBV10-2, the J gene TRBJ1-3, with D perhaps TRBD1 (6 bases). V lost 5 bases and J 0 bases, leaving 17 bases between the germline ends. The germline gives CDR1 WSHSY, CDR2 SAAADI. The CDR3 contains 17 residues. The CDR3 loop is CASSSQGIGLSGNTIYF. In nucleotides, the CDR3 is TGCGCCAGCAGTTCTCAGGGGATCGGGCTCTCTGGAAACACCATATATTTT.

This chain connects TRBV24-1 to TRBJ2-5; 7 nucleotides agree with TRBD1. This CDR3 spans 14 amino acids. Per the germline V gene, CDR1 is KGHDR and CDR2 is SFDVKD. Trimming cost V 9 bases and J 3 bases; bases outside gene matches: 9. CDR3 coding DNA: TGTGCCACCGCGGAACAGGGGTTAGAAGAGACCCAGTACTTC. Translated, it gives CATAEQGLEETQYF.

V and J are TRBV2 and TRBJ2-5; weak D call: TRBD1 (5 bases). This CDR3 is built from 10 residues. V shed 8 bases and J shed 7 bases, with 8 bases lying between them. Germline CDR1 and CDR2: SNHLY and FYNNEI. In nucleotides, the CDR3 is TGTGCCAGCGGAAGGGGGACCCAGTACTTC. Translating gives CASGRGTQYF.

This chain joins TRBV6-6 and TRBJ1-1; maybe TRBD1 (5 bases). Trimming removed 0 bases at V and 4 bases at J, with 9 bases between. The CDR3 has 14 residues. CDR1 MNHNY and CDR2 SVGAGI come from the germline V gene (reference sequence). CDR3 residues: CASSYSRQGTEAFF. CDR3 nucleotide sequence: TGTGCCAGCAGTTACTCGAGGCAGGGCACTGAAGCTTTCTTT.

The V and J genes are TRBV11-2 and TRBJ2-4, with 10 positions matching TRBD1. The CDR3 totals 15 residues. Germline CDR1 is SGHAT and CDR2 is FQNNGV. V dropped 6 bases and J dropped 1; count of bases not matched to a gene: 3. The CDR3 protein is CASRGTGAAKNIQYF. CDR3 in DNA: TGTGCCAGCAGGGGGACAGGGGCGGCCAAAAACATTCAGTACTTC.

The CDR3 nucleotides are TGTGCCAGCAGTCCACCTGGGACAGCTTCCTACGAGCAGTACTTC. Protein: CASSPPGTASYEQYF. The chain links TRBV6-2 or TRBV6-3 to TRBJ2-7; 7 bases are a match to TRBD1. CDR3 length equals 15 residues. The trim removed 5 bases at V and 1 base at J, leaving 8 bases unmatched. CDR1 is MNHEY and CDR2 is SVGEGT in the germline V gene.

The gene calls are TRBV24-1 and TRBJ2-2, with TRBD1 identical over 8 bases. Unmatched junction bases numbered 3, after V lost 4 bases and J lost 3 bases. The CDR3 is made up of 15 amino acids. Per the germline V gene, CDR1 is KGHDR and CDR2 is SFDVKD. The CDR3 is CATSEQGGYTGELFF. CDR3 nucleotides: TGTGCCACCAGTGAACAGGGGGGATACACCGGGGAGCTGTTTTTT.

The rearrangement uses TRBV28 and TRBJ1-2; D is uncertain. Trimming removed 2 bases from V and 4 bases from J, with 11 bases in between. CDR3 length: 14 residues. CDR1 and CDR2 (germline): MDHEN, SYDVKM. The CDR3 region has the DNA TGTGCCAGCAGTTTAACAACAGTTAGCTATGGCTACACCTTC. This sequence encodes CASSLTTVSYGYTF.

The chain has TRBV5-5 and TRBJ2-6, with D unclear. Germline V lookup: CDR1 SGHKS, CDR2 YYEKEE (reference sequence). There are 16 residues in the CDR3. Trimming removed 0 bases at V and 0 bases at J, with 7 bases between. The CDR3 bases are TGTGCCAGCAGCTTGGCCTCGAGCTCTGGGGCCAACGTCCTGACTTTC. As protein: CASSLASSSGANVLTF.

This sequence joins TRBV6-2 or TRBV6-3 and TRBJ1-1, with 8 bases aligning to TRBD1. J lost 7 bases, V lost 0 bases, and 13 bases had no gene match. Germline V gives CDR1 MNHEY, CDR2 SVGEGT. The length of the CDR3 is 17 residues. CDR3: CASSYSPLAGGYLEAFF. The CDR3 nucleotides are TGTGCCAGCAGTTACTCGCCGTTGGCAGGGGGCTATCTTGAAGCTTTCTTT.

The J gene is TRBJ1-2, the V gene TRBV30; D is unresolved. The germline gives CDR1 GTSNPN, CDR2 SVGIG (reference sequence). The CDR3 contains 12 residues. The ends were cut back, 5 bases at V and 6 bases at J, with 13 bases in the middle. The CDR3 bases are TGTGCCTGGGGTTTGGGAGGAGATGGCTACACCTTC. As protein: CAWGLGGDGYTF.

In this sample, this clone turned up once. The chain joins TRBV6-2 or TRBV6-3 to TRBJ1-5; no firm D call. Germline V gene sequence: CDR1 MNHEY, CDR2 SVGEGT. Trimming stripped 5 bases from V and 0 bases from J, with 8 bases between. The CDR3 has 14 residues. The CDR3, as DNA: TGTGCCAGCAGTGTATATAATAGCAATCAGCCCCAGCATTTT. It yields the protein CASSVYNSNQPQHF.

The chain combines TRBV5-1 with TRBJ1-4; D is unclear. The CDR3 is 14 residues long. Germline V CDR1 and CDR2: SGHRS, YFSETQ. V lost 1 base to trimming and J lost 0 bases, with 4 bases between them. The CDR3 region is CASSLSPTNEKLFF. The CDR3 DNA reads as TGCGCCAGCAGCTTGAGCCCAACTAATGAAAAACTGTTTTTT.

The chain uses TRBV30 and TRBJ1-1; D gene ambiguous. CDR1 and CDR2 (germline): GTSNPN, SVGIG (reference sequence). The CDR3 runs to 16 residues. V was shortened by 3 bases and J by 0 bases, with 17 bases between the two germline ends. CDR3 sequence: CAWREGRGLMNTEAFF. The CDR3 coding sequence is TGTGCCTGGAGGGAGGGAAGAGGACTAATGAACACTGAAGCTTTCTTT.

The chain has TRBV7-2 and TRBJ1-2; the match to TRBD1 covers 7 bases. The J segment lost 7 bases and the V segment lost 1 base, leaving 3 bases of the junction unmatched. The CDR3 runs 13 residues. CDR1 is SGHTA, CDR2 FQGNSA, per germline. The CDR3 DNA follows: TGTGCCAGCAGCTTAGGGGGACAGTTTGGCTACACCTTC. Translating it yields CASSLGGQFGYTF.

The V call is TRBV27, the J call TRBJ1-4; 8 positions agree with TRBD1. The CDR3 covers 13 residues. Germline lookup yields CDR1 MNHEY and CDR2 SMNVEV (reference sequence). V shed 5 bases and J 9 bases; nucleotides not matched to a gene: 5. This CDR3 is CASSDRGFKKLFF. Written as DNA, the CDR3 is TGTGCCAGCAGTGACAGGGGTTTTAAAAAACTGTTTTTT. The full variable domain, completed using reference TRBV27 and TRBJ1-4, is EAQVTQNPRYLITVTGKKLTVTCSQNMNHEYMSWYRQDPGLGLRQIYYSMNVEVTDKGDVPEGYKVSRKEKRNFPLILESPSPNQTSLYFCASSDRGFKKLFFGSGTQLSVL.

The chain links TRBV3-1 (or the pseudogene TRBV3-2) to TRBJ1-2; 9 positions match TRBD1. The trim removed 4 bases at V and 7 bases at J, leaving 19 bases unmatched. Germline V gene sequence: CDR1 LGHDT, CDR2 YNNKEL (reference sequence). There are 18 residues in the CDR3. CDR3 amino acids: CASSPSYPLRDRVSGYTF. Here the CDR3 DNA reads TGTGCCAGCAGCCCTTCCTACCCCCTCCGGGACAGGGTGTCTGGCTACACCTTC.

As DNA, the CDR3 is TGTGCCTGGACTGCCGGGACTTTCGTTGGGGAGCAGTACTTC. It encodes CAWTAGTFVGEQYF. The chain joins TRBV30 to TRBJ2-7, with a weak D call TRBD2 (6 bases). The V end lost 4 bases, the J end lost 7 bases, and 20 bases lay between the germline ends. This CDR3 region has 14 residues. Germline V lookup: CDR1 GTSNPN, CDR2 SVGIG (reference sequence).

V usage is TRBV5-1 and J usage is TRBJ2-5, with 7 bases matching TRBD1. CDR1 and CDR2 from the germline V gene are SGHRS and YFSETQ. The junction had 1 base not matched to a gene; V was cut back by 2 bases and J by 3 bases. The length of the CDR3 is 13 residues. The CDR3 is CASSFDREETQYF. CDR3 nucleotide sequence: TGCGCCAGCAGCTTCGACAGGGAAGAGACCCAGTACTTC.

This chain uses TRBV27 with TRBJ1-4; D might be TRBD1 (6 bases). Germline V CDR1 and CDR2: MNHEY, SMNVEV (reference sequence). There are 14 residues in the CDR3. V was trimmed by 4 bases and J by 7 bases, leaving 13 bases between them. CDR3 coding DNA: TGTGCCAGCAGTTCCCCCTCCAGGGGTGAAAAACTGTTTTTT. Protein product: CASSSPSRGEKLFF.

Worth noting for this clone: One end of the junction is discordant with germline, which a read error may explain. This rearrangement joins TRBV30 to TRBJ1-2, with D possibly being TRBD1 (6 bases). Germline V lookup: CDR1 GTSNPN, CDR2 SVGIG (reference sequence). This CDR3 spans 15 amino acids. CDR3 region: CAGRWLAGDRQGYTF. Written as DNA, the CDR3 is TGTGCCGGGAGGTGGCTGGCGGGAGACAGGCAGGGCTACACCTTC.

This chain uses TRBV5-4 with TRBJ1-1; D ambiguous. The CDR3 has 14 residues. V was shortened by 4 bases and J by 1 base, with 11 bases between the two germline ends. CDR1 is SGHNT, CDR2 YYREEE, per germline (reference sequence). The CDR3 is CASSLTTANTEAFF. CDR3 DNA: TGTGCCAGCAGCCTTACTACGGCGAACACTGAAGCTTTCTTT.

The J gene is TRBJ1-2, the V gene TRBV5-4; TRBD1 is a possible D gene (5 bases). Trimming removed 5 bases from V and 8 bases from J, with 19 bases in between. The length of the CDR3 is 14 residues. Germline V CDR1 and CDR2: SGHNT, YYREEE (reference sequence). The CDR3 DNA reads TGTGCCAGCAGACCCACCTCGGGGGGAGGGGGCTACACCTTC. Amino acids: CASRPTSGGGGYTF.

The V call is TRBV20-1, the J call TRBJ1-5, with D unclear. The CDR3 runs 11 residues. With 3 bases removed from V and 8 bases from J, the gap between germline ends came to 8 bases. From germline, CDR1 is DFQATT and CDR2 SNEGSKA (reference sequence). CDR3 sequence reads: CSASFGEPQHF. DNA of the CDR3: TGCAGTGCTAGTTTCGGGGAGCCCCAGCATTTT.

The chain employs TRBV29-1 and TRBJ2-3, with a weak D call TRBD1 (6 bases). CDR3 length: 14 amino acids. V dropped 4 bases and J dropped 4 bases, with 15 bases sitting between them. CDR1 and CDR2 (germline): SQVTM, ANQGSEA. This CDR3 reads CSVATGFSADTQYF. The DNA of the CDR3 is TGCAGCGTTGCGACAGGTTTCAGCGCAGATACGCAGTATTTT.

This clone was observed a single time. This chain connects TRBV7-2 to TRBJ2-2, with 7 bases lining up with TRBD2. From germline, CDR1 is SGHTA and CDR2 FQGNSA. After removal of 6 bases from V and 6 bases from J, the junction contained 10 bases not matched to a gene. The CDR3 extends over 15 amino acids. This CDR3 reads CASRTPGGGSGELFF. The CDR3 DNA reads as TGTGCCAGCAGGACTCCGGGGGGAGGCTCCGGGGAGCTGTTTTTT. Complete variable domain (other parts from reference TRBV7-2 and TRBJ2-2): GAGVSQSPSNKVTEKGKDVELRCDPISGHTALYWYRQSLGQGLEFLIYFQGNSAPDKSGLPSDRFSAERTGGSVSTLTIQRTQQEDSAVYLCASRTPGGGSGELFFGEGSRLTVL.

The chain couples TRBV7-2 to TRBJ1-3, with D perhaps TRBD1 (5 bases). The germline V gene encodes CDR1 SGHTA and CDR2 FQGNSA. There are 19 residues in the CDR3. Trimming removed 5 bases at V and 0 bases at J, with 23 bases between. The CDR3 loop reads CASSGEVFIGVSSGNTIYF. The CDR3 DNA reads as TGTGCCAGCAGCGGAGAGGTGTTTATAGGGGTTAGCTCTGGAAACACCATATATTTT.

The CDR3 DNA reads as TGTGCCAGTAGTATTCAGGTACGGGGGAATGAGCAGTTCTTC. It is translated as CASSIQVRGNEQFF. The rearrangement links TRBV19 to TRBJ2-1; D perhaps matches TRBD2 (6 bases). CDR1 and CDR2 from the germline V gene are LNHDA and SQIVND (reference sequence). Between the trimmed V and J ends, which lost 3 bases and 7 bases, there was a span of 13 bases. The CDR3 consists of 14 residues.

The V gene is TRBV4-3, the J gene TRBJ1-3; weak D call: TRBD1 (5 bases). The CDR3 covers 15 residues. V gave up 4 bases and J gave up 0 bases, with 10 bases separating them. Germline V gives CDR1 LGHNA, CDR2 YSLEER. The CDR3 spells CASSRQRTSGNTIYF. The CDR3 DNA sequence: TGCGCCAGCAGCCGACAGCGAACCTCTGGAAACACCATATATTTT.